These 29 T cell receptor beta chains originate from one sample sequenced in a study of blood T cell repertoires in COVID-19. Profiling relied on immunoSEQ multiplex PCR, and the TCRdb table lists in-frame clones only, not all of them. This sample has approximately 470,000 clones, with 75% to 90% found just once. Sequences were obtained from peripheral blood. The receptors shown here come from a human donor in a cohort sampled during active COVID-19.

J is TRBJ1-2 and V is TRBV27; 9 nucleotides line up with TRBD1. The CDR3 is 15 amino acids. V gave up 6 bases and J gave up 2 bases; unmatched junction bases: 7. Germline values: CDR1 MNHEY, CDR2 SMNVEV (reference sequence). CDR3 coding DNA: TGTGCCAGCAGCCCCGGGACAGGGTGGAACTATGGCTACACCTTC. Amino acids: CASSPGTGWNYGYTF.

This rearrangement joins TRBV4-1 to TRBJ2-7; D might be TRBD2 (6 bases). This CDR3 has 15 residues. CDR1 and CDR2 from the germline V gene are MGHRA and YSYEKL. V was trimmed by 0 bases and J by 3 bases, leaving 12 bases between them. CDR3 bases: TGCGCCAGCAGCCAAGAATCAGCGACTAGCTACGAGCAGTACTTC. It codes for CASSQESATSYEQYF.

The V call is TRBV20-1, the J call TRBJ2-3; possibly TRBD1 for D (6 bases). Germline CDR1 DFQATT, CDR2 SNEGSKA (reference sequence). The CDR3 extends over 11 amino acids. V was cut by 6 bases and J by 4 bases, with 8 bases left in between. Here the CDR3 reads CSAHRADTQYF. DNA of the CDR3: TGCAGTGCGCACAGGGCAGATACGCAGTATTTT.

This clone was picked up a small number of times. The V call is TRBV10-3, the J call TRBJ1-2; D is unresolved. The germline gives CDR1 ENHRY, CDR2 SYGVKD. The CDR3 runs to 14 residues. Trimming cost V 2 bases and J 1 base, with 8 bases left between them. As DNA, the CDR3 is TGTGCCATCAGTGAGGCAGATCTTAACTATGGCTACACCTTC. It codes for CAISEADLNYGYTF.

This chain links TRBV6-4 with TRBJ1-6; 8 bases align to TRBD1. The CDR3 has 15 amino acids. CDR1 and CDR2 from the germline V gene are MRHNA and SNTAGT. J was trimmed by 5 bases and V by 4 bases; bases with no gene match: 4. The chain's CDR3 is CASSAPDRDNSPLHF. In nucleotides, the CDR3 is TGTGCCAGCAGTGCCCCGGACAGGGATAATTCACCCCTCCACTTT.

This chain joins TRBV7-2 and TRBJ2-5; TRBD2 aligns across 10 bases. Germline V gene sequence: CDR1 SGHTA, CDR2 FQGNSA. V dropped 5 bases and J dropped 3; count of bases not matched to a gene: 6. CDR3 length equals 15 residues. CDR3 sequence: CASSRKSGREETQYF. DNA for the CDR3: TGTGCCAGCAGCAGAAAGAGCGGGAGGGAAGAGACCCAGTACTTC.

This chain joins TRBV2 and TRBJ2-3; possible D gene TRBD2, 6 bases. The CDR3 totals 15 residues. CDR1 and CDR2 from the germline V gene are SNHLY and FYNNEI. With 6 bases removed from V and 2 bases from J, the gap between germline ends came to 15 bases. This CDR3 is CASSDREPYTDTQYF. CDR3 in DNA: TGTGCCAGCAGCGATCGGGAGCCATACACAGATACGCAGTATTTT.

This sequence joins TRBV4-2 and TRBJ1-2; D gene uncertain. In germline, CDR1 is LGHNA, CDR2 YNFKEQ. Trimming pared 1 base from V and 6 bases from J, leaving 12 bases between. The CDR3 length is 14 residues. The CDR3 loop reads CASSQAASPNGYTF. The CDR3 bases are TGTGCCAGCAGCCAAGCTGCCTCCCCTAATGGCTACACCTTC.

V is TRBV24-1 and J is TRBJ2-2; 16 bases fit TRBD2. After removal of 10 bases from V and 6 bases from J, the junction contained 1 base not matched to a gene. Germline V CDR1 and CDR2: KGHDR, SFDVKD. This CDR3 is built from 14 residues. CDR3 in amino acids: CATGTSGRAGELFF. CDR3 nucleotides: TGTGCCACAGGGACTAGCGGGAGGGCCGGGGAGCTGTTTTTT.

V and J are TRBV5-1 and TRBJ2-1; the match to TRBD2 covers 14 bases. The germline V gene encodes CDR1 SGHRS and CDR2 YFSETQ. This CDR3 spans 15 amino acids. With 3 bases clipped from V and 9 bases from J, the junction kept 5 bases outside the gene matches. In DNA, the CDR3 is TGCGCCAGCAGCTCCCTGGGACTAGCGGGAGTTGAGCAGTTCTTC. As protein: CASSSLGLAGVEQFF.

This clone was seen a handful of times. This CDR3 is CASSQVRGTILSGNTIYF. The DNA for the CDR3 is TGTGCCAGCAGCCAAGTAAGGGGGACAATTTTGTCTGGAAACACCATATATTTT. The chain carries TRBV4-2 and TRBJ1-3, with D possibly TRBD1 on 6 matching bases. The CDR3 has 18 residues. The germline V and J ends were trimmed by 1 base and 1 base, with 17 bases remaining between them. Germline CDR1 reads LGHNA; CDR2 reads YNFKEQ.

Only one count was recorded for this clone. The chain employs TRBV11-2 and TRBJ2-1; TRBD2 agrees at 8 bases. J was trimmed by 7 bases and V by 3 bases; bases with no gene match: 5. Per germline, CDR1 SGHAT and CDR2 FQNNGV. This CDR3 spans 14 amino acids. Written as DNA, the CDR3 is TGTGCCAGCAGCTTCGGACTAGCCAATAATGAGCAGTTCTTC. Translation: CASSFGLANNEQFF.

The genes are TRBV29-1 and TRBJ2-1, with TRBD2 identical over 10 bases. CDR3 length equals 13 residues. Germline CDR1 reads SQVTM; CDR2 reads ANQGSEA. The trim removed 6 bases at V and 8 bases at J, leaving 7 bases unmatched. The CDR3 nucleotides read TGCAGCGTGTCCGGGACTAGCGAGCATGAGCAGTTCTTC. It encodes CSVSGTSEHEQFF.

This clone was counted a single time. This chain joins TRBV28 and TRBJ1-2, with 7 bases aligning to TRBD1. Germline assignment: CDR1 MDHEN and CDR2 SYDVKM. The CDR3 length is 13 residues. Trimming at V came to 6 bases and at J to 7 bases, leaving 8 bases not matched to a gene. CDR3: CASSKMTGFGYTF. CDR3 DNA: TGTGCCAGCAGCAAAATGACAGGGTTTGGCTACACCTTC.

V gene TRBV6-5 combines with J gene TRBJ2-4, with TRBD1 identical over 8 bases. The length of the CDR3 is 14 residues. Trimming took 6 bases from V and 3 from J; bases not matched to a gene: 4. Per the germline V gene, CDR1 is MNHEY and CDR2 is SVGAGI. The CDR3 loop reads CASRGTGGKNIQYF. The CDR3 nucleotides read TGTGCCAGCAGGGGGACAGGAGGCAAAAACATTCAGTACTTC.

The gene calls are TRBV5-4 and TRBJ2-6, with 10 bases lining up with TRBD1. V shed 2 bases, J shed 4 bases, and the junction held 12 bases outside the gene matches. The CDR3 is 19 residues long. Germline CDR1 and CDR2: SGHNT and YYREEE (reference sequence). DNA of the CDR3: TGTGCCAGCAGCTTTCCGGGACAGGGGCTTCTGGGGGGGGCCAACGTCCTGACTTTC. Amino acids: CASSFPGQGLLGGANVLTF.

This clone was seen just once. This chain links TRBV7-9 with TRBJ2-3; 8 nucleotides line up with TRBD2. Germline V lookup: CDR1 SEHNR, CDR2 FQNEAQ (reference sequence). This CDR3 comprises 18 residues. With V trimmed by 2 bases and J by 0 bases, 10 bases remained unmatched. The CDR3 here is CASSLRGGAGVSTDTQYF. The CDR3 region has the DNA TGTGCCAGCAGCTTAAGGGGAGGAGCGGGAGTAAGCACAGATACGCAGTATTTT.

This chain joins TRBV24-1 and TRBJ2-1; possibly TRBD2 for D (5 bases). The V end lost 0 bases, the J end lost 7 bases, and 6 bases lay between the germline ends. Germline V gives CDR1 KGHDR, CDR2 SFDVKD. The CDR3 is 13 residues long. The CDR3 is CATSDLAGNEQFF. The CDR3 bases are TGTGCCACCAGTGATTTGGCGGGTAATGAGCAGTTCTTC.

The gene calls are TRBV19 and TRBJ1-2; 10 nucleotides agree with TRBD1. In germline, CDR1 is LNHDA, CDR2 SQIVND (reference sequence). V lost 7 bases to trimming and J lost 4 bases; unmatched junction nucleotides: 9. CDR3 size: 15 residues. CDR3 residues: CASIAPGQGTYGYTF. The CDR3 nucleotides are TGTGCCAGTATCGCGCCGGGACAGGGGACCTATGGCTACACCTTC.

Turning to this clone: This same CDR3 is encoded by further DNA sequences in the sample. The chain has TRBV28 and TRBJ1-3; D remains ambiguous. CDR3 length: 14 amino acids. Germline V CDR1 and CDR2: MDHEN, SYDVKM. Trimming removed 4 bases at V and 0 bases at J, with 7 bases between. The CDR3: CASSSGISGNTIYF. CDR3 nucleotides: TGTGCCAGCAGTTCAGGAATCTCTGGAAACACCATATATTTT.

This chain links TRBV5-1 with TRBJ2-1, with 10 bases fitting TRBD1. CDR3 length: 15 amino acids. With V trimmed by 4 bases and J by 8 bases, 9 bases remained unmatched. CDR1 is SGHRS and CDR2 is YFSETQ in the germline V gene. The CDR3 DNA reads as TGCGCCAGCAGCCCCATACCGACAGGGGGCTATGAGCAGTTCTTC. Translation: CASSPIPTGGYEQFF.

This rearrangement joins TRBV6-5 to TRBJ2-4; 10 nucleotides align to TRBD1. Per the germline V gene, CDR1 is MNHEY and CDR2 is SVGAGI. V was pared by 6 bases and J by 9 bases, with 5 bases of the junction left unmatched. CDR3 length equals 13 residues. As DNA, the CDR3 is TGTGCCAGCAGAGGGACAGGGGATGGCATTCAGTACTTC. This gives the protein CASRGTGDGIQYF.

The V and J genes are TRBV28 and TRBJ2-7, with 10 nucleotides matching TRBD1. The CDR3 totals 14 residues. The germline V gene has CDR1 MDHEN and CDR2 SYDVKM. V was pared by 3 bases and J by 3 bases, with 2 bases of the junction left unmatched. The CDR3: CASSFGTGDYEQYF. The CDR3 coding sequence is TGTGCCAGCAGTTTTGGGACAGGGGACTACGAGCAGTACTTC.

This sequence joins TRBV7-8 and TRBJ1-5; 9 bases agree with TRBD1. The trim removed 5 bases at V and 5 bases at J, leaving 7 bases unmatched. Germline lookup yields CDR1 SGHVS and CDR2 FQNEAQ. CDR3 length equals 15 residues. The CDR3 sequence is CASSPDRGAHQPQHF. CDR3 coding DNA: TGTGCCAGCAGCCCAGACAGGGGGGCTCATCAGCCCCAGCATTTT.

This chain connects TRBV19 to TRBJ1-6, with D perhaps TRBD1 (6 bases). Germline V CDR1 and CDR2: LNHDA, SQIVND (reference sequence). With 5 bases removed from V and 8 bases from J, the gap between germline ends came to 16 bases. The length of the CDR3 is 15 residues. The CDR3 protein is CASSGRQARDSPLHF. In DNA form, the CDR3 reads TGTGCCAGTAGTGGCCGACAGGCGAGGGATTCACCCCTCCACTTT.

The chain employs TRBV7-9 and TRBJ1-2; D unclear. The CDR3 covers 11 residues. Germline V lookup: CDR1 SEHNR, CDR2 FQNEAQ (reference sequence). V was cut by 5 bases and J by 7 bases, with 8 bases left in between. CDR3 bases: TGTGCCAGCAGCCCAGAAAGTGGCTACACCTTC. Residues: CASSPESGYTF.

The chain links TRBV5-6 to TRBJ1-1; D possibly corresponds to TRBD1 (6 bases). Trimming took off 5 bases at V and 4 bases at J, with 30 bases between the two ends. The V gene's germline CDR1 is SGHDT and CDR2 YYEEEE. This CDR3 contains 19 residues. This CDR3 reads CASRPASLGSRTRGTEAFF. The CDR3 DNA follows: TGTGCCAGCAGGCCAGCTTCTCTCGGGTCTCGGACCAGGGGCACTGAAGCTTTCTTT.

DNA for the CDR3: TGTGCCAGTAGCCCCGGGTGGGGCTACAACAATGAGCAGTTCTTC. It specifies CASSPGWGYNNEQFF. The chain links TRBV19 to TRBJ2-1; a possible D gene is TRBD1 (5 bases). CDR3 length: 15 amino acids. Germline CDR1 and CDR2: LNHDA and SQIVND (reference sequence). V shed 6 bases and J shed 5 bases, with 17 bases lying between them.

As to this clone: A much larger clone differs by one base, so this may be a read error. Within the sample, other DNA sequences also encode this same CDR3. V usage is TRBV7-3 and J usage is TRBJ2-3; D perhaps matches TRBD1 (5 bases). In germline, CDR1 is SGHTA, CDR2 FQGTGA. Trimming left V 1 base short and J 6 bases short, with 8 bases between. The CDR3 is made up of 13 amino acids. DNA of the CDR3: TGTGCCAGCAGCTTAAACCCAGGGGATACGCAGTATTTT. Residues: CASSLNPGDTQYF.